One and the same sample provided the 25 T cell receptor beta chains below, sequenced in a study of CD8+ T cells in alopecia areata. The sequencing template was cDNA reverse transcribed from extracted RNA. Sequencing used immunoSEQ multiplex PCR; TCRdb keeps in-frame clones, though not all of them. The sample includes roughly 59,000 clones, 40% to 50% of them seen just once. Source: CD8+ T cells sorted from blood, taken at week 0. Receptor source: a human donor with alopecia areata.

This clone has a handful of counts. The rearrangement joins TRBV18 to TRBJ2-3, with unresolved D. The CDR3 contains 13 residues. CDR1 KGHSH and CDR2 LQKENI come from the germline V gene. Trimming removed 3 bases at V and 6 bases at J, with 10 bases between. The DNA for the CDR3 is TGTGCCAGCTCACCTGCAAAGCATGATACGCAGTATTTT. The encoded protein is CASSPAKHDTQYF.

With respect to this clone: A much larger clone lies a single base off, so this may be a read error. The chain is built from TRBV5-1 and TRBJ2-1; D is unclear. The CDR3 runs to 13 residues. Germline V lookup: CDR1 SGHRS, CDR2 YFSETQ. In DNA, the CDR3 is TGTGCCAACAGCTTGGGGTCTAGCAATGAGCAGTTCTTC. Its protein product is CANSLGSSNEQFF.

This clone was seen repeatedly, ten times or more. Other DNA sequences of this sample code for an identical CDR3. This chain connects TRBV27 to TRBJ2-7; 10 bases align to TRBD2. The CDR3 sequence is 15 residues long. V was pared by 2 bases and J by 3 bases, with 4 bases of the junction left unmatched. Germline values: CDR1 MNHEY, CDR2 SMNVEV (reference sequence). The DNA of the CDR3 is TGTGCCAGCAGTTTAGGGACTAGCGCCATCTACGAGCAGTACTTC. It encodes CASSLGTSAIYEQYF.

This clone was seen a few times. This chain joins TRBV5-1 and TRBJ2-7; 13 bases align to TRBD2. Losses at the gene ends were 2 bases for V and 6 bases for J; bases not matched to a gene: 11. The germline gives CDR1 SGHRS, CDR2 YFSETQ. The CDR3 contains 17 residues. Here the CDR3 reads CASSFHFAGLAGPEQYF. The CDR3 coding sequence is TGCGCCAGCAGCTTCCACTTTGCGGGACTAGCGGGACCCGAGCAGTACTTC.

In regard to this clone: Distinct nucleotide sequences in the sample also encode this CDR3. The chain couples TRBV29-1 to TRBJ2-1, with 8 bases aligning to TRBD2. This CDR3 is built from 13 residues. Per the germline V gene, CDR1 is SQVTM and CDR2 is ANQGSEA. The J segment lost 7 bases and the V segment lost 7 bases, leaving 9 bases of the junction unmatched. The CDR3 loop reads CSAGAGAGNEQFF. The CDR3 coding sequence is TGCAGCGCCGGAGCGGGAGCAGGTAATGAGCAGTTCTTC.

The chain joins TRBV29-1 to TRBJ2-1, with D hard to call. The CDR3 sequence is 15 residues long. Germline V gives CDR1 SQVTM, CDR2 ANQGSEA. The V end lost 4 bases, the J end lost 1 base, and 14 bases lay between the germline ends. In nucleotides, the CDR3 is TGCAGCGTTGTAGACATCCTCCTGTCCTACAATGAGCAGTTCTTC. This translates into CSVVDILLSYNEQFF.

The rearrangement uses TRBV6-5 and TRBJ2-6; D is uncertain. Trimming shortened V by 4 bases and J by 4 bases, and 14 bases separated the two germline ends. CDR3 length equals 16 residues. Germline-derived CDR1 and CDR2 are MNHEY and SVGAGI. In nucleotides, the CDR3 is TGTGCCAGCAGTTGGACCGGGTACTCCGGGGCCAACGTCCTGACTTTC. Residues: CASSWTGYSGANVLTF.

The rearrangement uses TRBV6-1 and TRBJ1-1; 9 bases are shared with TRBD1. This CDR3 is 13 amino acids long. Germline V gene data show CDR1 as MNHNS and CDR2 as SASEGT. V lost 6 bases and J lost 8; bases outside the gene matches: 7. The DNA of the CDR3 is TGTGCCAGCAGGGACACAGGGGGCCTGGAAGCTTTCTTT. It is translated as CASRDTGGLEAFF.

This clone was seen a handful of times. The chain is built from TRBV11-3 and TRBJ2-7; D possibly corresponds to TRBD2 (6 bases). The germline V gene encodes CDR1 SGHNT and CDR2 YENEEA. V shed 5 bases and J shed 5 bases, with 16 bases lying between them. This CDR3 is built from 14 residues. The DNA of the CDR3 is TGTGCCAGCAGCCCACGGGGGTCAAACGACGAGCAGTACTTC. This gives the protein CASSPRGSNDEQYF.

The chain couples TRBV29-1 to TRBJ2-7; TRBD1 agrees at 7 bases. Trimming removed 7 bases from V and 1 base from J; junction bases left unmatched: 7. Germline assignment: CDR1 SQVTM and CDR2 ANQGSEA. The CDR3 consists of 13 residues. The CDR3 DNA is TGCAGCGCTCGGACAGGTGATTCCTACGAGCAGTACTTC. This codes for CSARTGDSYEQYF.

This clone was counted a single time. The genes are TRBV7-6 and TRBJ2-2; the D gene is possibly TRBD1 (7 bases). Per the germline V gene, CDR1 is SGHVS and CDR2 is FNYEAQ. Deletions cut 3 bases from V and 4 bases from J, with 15 bases between. This CDR3 is built from 16 residues. CDR3 DNA sequence: TGTGCCAGCAGCTTGATACAGGAGGGGGCCACCGGGGAGCTGTTTTTT. Amino acids: CASSLIQEGATGELFF.

This clone was counted only a few times. The J gene is TRBJ1-1, the V gene TRBV29-1; maybe TRBD1 (5 bases). Between the trimmed V and J ends, which lost 3 bases and 10 bases, there was a span of 15 bases. Germline CDR1 reads SQVTM; CDR2 reads ANQGSEA. The CDR3 totals 12 residues. The CDR3 sequence: CSVDPGLEGAFF. The CDR3 nucleotides are TGCAGCGTTGACCCGGGGCTTGAGGGAGCTTTCTTT.

The sample holds one count of this clone. The genes are TRBV27 and TRBJ2-1; D unclear. V was clipped by 5 bases and J by 1 base, with 6 bases between them. The CDR3 runs 13 residues. Germline V CDR1 and CDR2: MNHEY, SMNVEV (reference sequence). The CDR3 loop is CASSRVSYNEQFF. The CDR3 DNA follows: TGTGCCAGCAGTAGGGTGTCCTACAATGAGCAGTTCTTC.

This rearrangement joins TRBV7-8 to TRBJ1-5, with no clear D. This CDR3 has 16 residues. V was pared by 0 bases and J by 1 base, with 10 bases between. Germline lookup yields CDR1 SGHVS and CDR2 FQNEAQ. For the CDR3, the DNA is TGTGCCAGCAGCTTAGCGCTCGGTTCGAGCAATCAGCCCCAGCATTTT. Translation: CASSLALGSSNQPQHF. The whole variable domain, remainder taken from reference TRBV7-8 and TRBJ1-5, is GAGVSQSPRYKVAKRGQDVALRCDPISGHVSLFWYQQALGQGPEFLTYFQNEAQLDKSGLPSDRFFAERPEGSVSTLKIQRTQQEDSAVYLCASSLALGSSNQPQHFGDGTRLSIL.

In its sample, this clone was seen once. The chain has TRBV5-4 and TRBJ2-3; D assignment may be TRBD1 or TRBD2 (5 bases each). V was pared by 4 bases and J by 0 bases, with 15 bases between. The CDR3 covers 16 residues. From germline, CDR1 is SGHNT and CDR2 YYREEE (reference sequence). CDR3 DNA: TGTGCCAGCAGCCCGGGTGGGGGTTGGAGCACAGATACGCAGTATTTT. Translation gives CASSPGGGWSTDTQYF.

In its sample, this clone was seen a few times. The V and J genes are TRBV16 and TRBJ1-4; D may be TRBD1 (5 bases). Trimming took 4 bases from V and 4 from J, leaving 22 bases between them. The length of the CDR3 is 18 residues. In germline, CDR1 is KGHSY, CDR2 FQNENV. CDR3: CASSLIPISGTGNEKLFF. The CDR3 DNA reads as TGTGCCAGCAGCCTAATCCCGATTTCCGGGACGGGTAATGAAAAACTGTTTTTT.

This clone was seen a few times. The chain is built from TRBV29-1 and TRBJ2-7; 11 bases line up with TRBD2. CDR1 and CDR2 from the germline V gene are SQVTM and ANQGSEA. The CDR3 length is 17 residues. V dropped 6 bases and J dropped 0; count of bases not matched to a gene: 13. CDR3 bases: TGCAGCGTGGGGGCTGGACTAGCGGGTCAAAGCTCCTACGAGCAGTACTTC. Translation: CSVGAGLAGQSSYEQYF.

The rearrangement joins TRBV25-1 to TRBJ2-2; TRBD2 is a possible D gene (5 bases). The CDR3 covers 11 residues. Trimming took off 11 bases at V and 6 bases at J, with 10 bases between the two ends. The germline gives CDR1 MGHDK, CDR2 SYGVNS. CDR3 in amino acids: CAGEWAGELFF. For the CDR3, the DNA is TGTGCCGGGGAGTGGGCCGGGGAGCTGTTTTTT.

The chain uses TRBV29-1 and TRBJ2-7; the match to TRBD1 covers 7 bases. Germline V gene data show CDR1 as SQVTM and CDR2 as ANQGSEA. V lost 5 bases, J lost 6 bases, and 7 bases stayed unmatched. The CDR3 is 12 residues long. The CDR3 DNA reads as TGCAGCGTTAGGAAACAGGGGCTCGAGCAGTACTTC. Translating gives CSVRKQGLEQYF.

The chain has TRBV9 and TRBJ2-7; TRBD1 agrees at 8 bases. V was clipped by 0 bases and J by 3 bases; unmatched bases: 8. CDR3 length equals 16 residues. Germline loops: CDR1 SGDLS, CDR2 YYNGEE. The CDR3 sequence is CASSVDGTGTIYEQYF. The CDR3 DNA reads as TGTGCCAGCAGCGTAGACGGGACAGGTACGATCTACGAGCAGTACTTC.

This clone occurred a few times. The V and J genes are TRBV6-5 and TRBJ1-1; maybe TRBD1 (5 bases). CDR3 length: 13 residues. V was pared by 6 bases and J by 5 bases, with 13 bases between. From germline, CDR1 is MNHEY and CDR2 SVGAGI. The CDR3 DNA is TGTGCCAGCAGCGAGGGGCGAGGTACTGAAGCTTTCTTT. As protein: CASSEGRGTEAFF.

Only a few counts were recorded for this clone. The chain links TRBV25-1 to TRBJ2-2; 8 nucleotides align to TRBD1. Germline loops: CDR1 MGHDK, CDR2 SYGVNS. V lost 0 bases and J lost 6; bases outside the gene matches: 6. The CDR3 is 16 amino acids. The CDR3 nucleotides are TGTGCCAGCAGTGAATATGAGACAGGGGCTGCCGGGGAGCTGTTTTTT. This codes for CASSEYETGAAGELFF.

Only a few counts were recorded for this clone. The chain uses TRBV27 and TRBJ1-3, with D uncertain. This CDR3 is 14 amino acids long. CDR1 MNHEY and CDR2 SMNVEV come from the germline V gene (reference sequence). V lost 2 bases and J lost 5, with 10 bases in between. CDR3: CASSLAATRNTIYF. DNA for the CDR3: TGTGCCAGCAGTTTAGCCGCGACAAGAAACACCATATATTTT.

This clone was counted a few times. V and J are TRBV27 and TRBJ1-5; TRBD1 aligns across 9 bases. The CDR3 loop spans 16 amino acids. J lost 2 bases, V lost 6 bases, and 8 bases had no gene match. From germline, CDR1 is MNHEY and CDR2 SMNVEV (reference sequence). The CDR3 DNA reads TGTGCCAGCAGACCTACACAGGGGGCAGGCAATCAGCCCCAGCATTTT. This codes for CASRPTQGAGNQPQHF.

The sample holds a few counts of this clone. The rearrangement joins TRBV29-1 to TRBJ2-7; D is uncertain. Germline values: CDR1 SQVTM, CDR2 ANQGSEA. This CDR3 is 11 amino acids long. V was cut by 7 bases and J by 4 bases, with 11 bases left in between. The CDR3 bases are TGCAGCGCAACGGACGGTTACGAGCAGTACTTC. Translated, it gives CSATDGYEQYF.